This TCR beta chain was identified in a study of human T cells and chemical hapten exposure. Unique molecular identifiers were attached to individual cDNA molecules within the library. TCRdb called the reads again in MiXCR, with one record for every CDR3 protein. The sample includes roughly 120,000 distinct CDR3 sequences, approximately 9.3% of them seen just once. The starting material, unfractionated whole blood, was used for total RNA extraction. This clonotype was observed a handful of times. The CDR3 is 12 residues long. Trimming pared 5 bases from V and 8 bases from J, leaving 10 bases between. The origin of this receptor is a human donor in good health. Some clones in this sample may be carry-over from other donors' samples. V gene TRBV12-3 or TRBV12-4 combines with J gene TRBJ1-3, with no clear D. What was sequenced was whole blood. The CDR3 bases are TGTGCCAGCAGTCCGATTAAGGACACCATATATTTT. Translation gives CASSPIKDTIYF.